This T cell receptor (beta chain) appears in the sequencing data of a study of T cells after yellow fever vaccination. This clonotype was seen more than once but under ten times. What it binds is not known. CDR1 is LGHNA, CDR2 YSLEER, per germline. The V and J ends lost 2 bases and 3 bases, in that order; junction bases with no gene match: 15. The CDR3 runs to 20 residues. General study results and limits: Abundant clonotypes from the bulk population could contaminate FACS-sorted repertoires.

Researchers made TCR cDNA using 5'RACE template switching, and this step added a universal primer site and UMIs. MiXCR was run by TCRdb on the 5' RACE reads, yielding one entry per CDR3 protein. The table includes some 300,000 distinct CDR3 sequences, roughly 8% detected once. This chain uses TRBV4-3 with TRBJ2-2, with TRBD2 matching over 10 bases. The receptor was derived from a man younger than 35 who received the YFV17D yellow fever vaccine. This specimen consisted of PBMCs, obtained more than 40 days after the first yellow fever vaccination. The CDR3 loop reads CASSQPSRGAGGVYTGELFF. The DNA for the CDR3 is TGCGCCAGCAGCCAACCGTCCAGGGGAGCGGGGGGGGTATACACCGGGGAGCTGTTTTTT.